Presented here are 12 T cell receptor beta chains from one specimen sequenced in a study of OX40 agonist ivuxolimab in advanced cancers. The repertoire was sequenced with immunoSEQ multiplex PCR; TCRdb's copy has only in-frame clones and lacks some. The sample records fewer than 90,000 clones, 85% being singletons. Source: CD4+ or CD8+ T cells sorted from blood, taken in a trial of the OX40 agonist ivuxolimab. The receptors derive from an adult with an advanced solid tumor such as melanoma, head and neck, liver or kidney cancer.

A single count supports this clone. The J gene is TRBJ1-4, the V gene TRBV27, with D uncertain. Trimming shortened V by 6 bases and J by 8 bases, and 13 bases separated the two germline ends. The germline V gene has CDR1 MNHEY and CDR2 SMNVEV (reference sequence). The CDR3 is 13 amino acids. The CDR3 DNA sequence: TGTGCCAGCAGCCGTATGTGGGAAGAAAAACTGTTTTTT. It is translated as CASSRMWEEKLFF.

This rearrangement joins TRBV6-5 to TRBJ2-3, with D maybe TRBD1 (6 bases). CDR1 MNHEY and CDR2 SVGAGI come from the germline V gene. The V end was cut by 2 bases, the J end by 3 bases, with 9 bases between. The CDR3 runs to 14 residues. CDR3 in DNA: TGTGCCAGCAGTTACCAGGGGCTTACAGATACGCAGTATTTT. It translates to CASSYQGLTDTQYF.

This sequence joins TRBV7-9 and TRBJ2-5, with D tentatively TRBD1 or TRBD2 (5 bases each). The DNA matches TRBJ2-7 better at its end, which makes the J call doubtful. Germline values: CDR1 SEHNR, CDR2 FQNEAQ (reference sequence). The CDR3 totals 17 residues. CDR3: CASSLFWKRDPPYEQYF. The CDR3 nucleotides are TGTGCCAGCAGCTTATTTTGGAAACGGGACCCCCCCTACGAGCAGTACTTC.

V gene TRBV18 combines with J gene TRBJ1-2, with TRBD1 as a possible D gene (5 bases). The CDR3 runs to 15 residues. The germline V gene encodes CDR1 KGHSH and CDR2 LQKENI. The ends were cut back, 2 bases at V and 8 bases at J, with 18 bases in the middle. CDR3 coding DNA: TGTGCCAGCTCACCAGAGGTTCAGGGATGGGGAGGCTACACCTTC. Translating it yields CASSPEVQGWGGYTF.

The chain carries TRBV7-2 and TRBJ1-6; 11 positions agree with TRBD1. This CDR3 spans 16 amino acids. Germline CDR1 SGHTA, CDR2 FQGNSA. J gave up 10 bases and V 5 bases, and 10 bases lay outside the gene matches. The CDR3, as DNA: TGTGCCAGCAGCCCTAATGGACAGGGGGCTAGGTCACCCCTCCACTTT. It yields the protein CASSPNGQGARSPLHF.

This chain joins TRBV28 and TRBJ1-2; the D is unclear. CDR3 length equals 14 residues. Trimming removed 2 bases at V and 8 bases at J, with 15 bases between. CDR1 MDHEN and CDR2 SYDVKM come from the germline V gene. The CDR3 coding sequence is TGTGCCAGCAGTTTACTAGGGCAGGTTGAGGGCTACACCTTC. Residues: CASSLLGQVEGYTF.

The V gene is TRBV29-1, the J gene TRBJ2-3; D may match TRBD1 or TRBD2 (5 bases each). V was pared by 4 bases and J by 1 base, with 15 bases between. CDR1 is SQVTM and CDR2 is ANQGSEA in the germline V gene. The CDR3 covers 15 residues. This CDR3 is CSVALGTLGTDTQYF. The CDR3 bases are TGCAGCGTTGCCCTCGGGACCCTTGGCACAGATACGCAGTATTTT.

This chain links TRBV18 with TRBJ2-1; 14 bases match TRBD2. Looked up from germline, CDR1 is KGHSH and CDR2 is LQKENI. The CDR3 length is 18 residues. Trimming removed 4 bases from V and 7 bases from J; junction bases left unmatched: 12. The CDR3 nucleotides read TGTGCCAGCTCACTCACCGGGACTAGCGGGAGTCTAGGGAATGAGCAGTTCTTC. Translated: CASSLTGTSGSLGNEQFF.

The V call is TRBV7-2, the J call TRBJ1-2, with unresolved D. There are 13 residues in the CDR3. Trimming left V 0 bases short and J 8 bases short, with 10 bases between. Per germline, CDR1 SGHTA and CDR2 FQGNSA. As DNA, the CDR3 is TGTGCCAGCAGCTTAGCTAGGGAGAAGGGCTACACCTTC. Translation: CASSLAREKGYTF. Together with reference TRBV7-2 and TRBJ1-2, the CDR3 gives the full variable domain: GAGVSQSPSNKVTEKGKDVELRCDPISGHTALYWYRQSLGQGLEFLIYFQGNSAPDKSGLPSDRFSAERTGGSVSTLTIQRTQQEDSAVYLCASSLAREKGYTFGSGTRLTVV.

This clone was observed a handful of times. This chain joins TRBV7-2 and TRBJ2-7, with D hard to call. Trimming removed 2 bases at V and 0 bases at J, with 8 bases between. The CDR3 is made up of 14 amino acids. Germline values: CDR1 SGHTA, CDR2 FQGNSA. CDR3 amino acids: CASSLLDLSYEQYF. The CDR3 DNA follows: TGTGCCAGCAGCTTACTGGACCTCTCCTACGAGCAGTACTTC.

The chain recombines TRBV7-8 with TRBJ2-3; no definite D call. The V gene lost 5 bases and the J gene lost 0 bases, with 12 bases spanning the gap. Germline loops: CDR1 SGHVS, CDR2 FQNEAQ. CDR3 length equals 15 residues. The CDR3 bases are TGTGCCAGCAGCCCTAGGTTGGCCAGCACAGATACGCAGTATTTT. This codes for CASSPRLASTDTQYF.

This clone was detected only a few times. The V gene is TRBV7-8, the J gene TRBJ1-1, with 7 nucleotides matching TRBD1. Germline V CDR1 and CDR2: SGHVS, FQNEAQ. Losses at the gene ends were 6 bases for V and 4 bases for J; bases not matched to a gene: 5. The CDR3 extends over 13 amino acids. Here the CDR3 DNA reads TGTGCCAGCAGGTACAGGGGCAGCACTGAAGCTTTCTTT. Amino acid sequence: CASRYRGSTEAFF.